There are many counts of the clone carrying this T cell receptor beta chain. Prior to thyroid surgery, none of the patients had received any treatment. Trimming pared 0 bases from V and 0 bases from J, leaving 24 bases between. Germline CDR1 is WNHNN and CDR2 is SYGVQD (reference sequence). The CDR3 length is 21 residues. TCRdb reanalyzed the PCR reads with MiXCR. This repertoire shows under 95,000 clones, approximately 9% found once; its top ten account for approximately 8.8%. This sample stems from a study of metastatic and nonmetastatic thyroid tumors. The V call is TRBV10-1, the J call TRBJ1-3; a possible D gene is TRBD1 (5 bases). The sequencing sample was made of blood. The sequence came from a female donor with papillary thyroid cancer or a benign thyroid nodule (not recorded which). Some clones in this sample may be carry-over from other donors' samples. CDR3 in DNA: TGCGCCAGCAGTGAGTCGGGCAGAAGCAAAGGGGTCAGGTCCTCTGGAAACACCATATATTTT. It encodes CASSESGRSKGVRSSGNTIYF.